The rows below give T cell receptor beta chains drawn from one sample of a study of T cell repertoires in cytomegalovirus infection. TCRdb ran MiXCR on the reads and lists one entry per CDR3 protein. This sample has about 260,000 distinct CDR3 sequences, with around 13% found just once. The source material was PBMCs. The origin of the receptors is a human donor in good health (CMV status not recorded). Some clones in this sample may be carry-over from other donors' samples. CDR3s include the opening cysteine and the closing phenylalanine or tryptophan. The D gene is left open where the match is weak. Not all rows give a size; the values are once, few, many and, for expanded clones, a class.

j_call clone_size v_call d_call cdr3_aa cdr3_nt
TRBJ2-3 many TRBV7-3 TRBD2 CASSLTRTSGGRGTQYF TGTGCCAGCAGCTTAACGCGGACTAGCGGCGGAAGGGGTACGCAGTATTTT
TRBJ2-1 many TRBV14 TRBD2 CASSQAELAGVNGYNEQFF TGTGCCAGCAGCCAAGCTGAACTAGCGGGAGTTAACGGCTACAATGAGCAGTTCTTC
TRBJ2-7 - TRBV14 - CASSQERQAHEQYF TGTGCCAGCAGCCAAGAGCGGCAGGCTCACGAGCAGTACTTC
TRBJ1-2 - TRBV19 - CASSPPHYGYTF TGTGCCAGTAGTCCTCCTCACTATGGCTACACCTTC
TRBJ1-6 - TRBV5-4 - CASSRGAGVSPLHF TGTGCCAGCAGCCGTGGGGCAGGGGTGTCACCCCTCCACTTT
TRBJ2-1 - TRBV2 - CASSEYSSNEQFF TGTGCCAGCAGTGAATACAGTTCCAATGAGCAGTTCTTC
TRBJ2-1 many TRBV10-3 TRBD1 CAISVRTGSYNEQFF TGTGCCATCAGTGTGAGGACAGGGTCCTACAATGAGCAGTTCTTC
TRBJ2-1 few TRBV20-1 TRBD2 CSAFGKRESSYNEQFF TGCAGTGCTTTCGGGAAGCGGGAGAGTTCCTACAATGAGCAGTTCTTC
TRBJ2-7 - TRBV7-9 - CASSLSPGNSYEQYF TGTGCCAGCAGCTTAAGCCCAGGGAATTCCTACGAGCAGTACTTC
TRBJ1-3 many TRBV7-2 TRBD1 CASSSSSGGGNTIYF TGTGCCAGCAGCTCCAGCTCAGGGGGCGGAAACACCATATATTTT
TRBJ2-7 many TRBV28 - CASSTVNYEQYF TGTGCCAGCAGTACCGTTAACTACGAGCAGTACTTC
TRBJ1-6 many TRBV7-9 - CASSFADSNSPLHF TGTGCCAGCAGCTTCGCGGACAGCAATTCACCCCTCCACTTT
TRBJ1-1 - TRBV6-8 - CASKLQMNTEAFF TGTGCCAGCAAATTACAAATGAACACTGAAGCTTTCTTT
TRBJ1-2 many TRBV12-3/TRBV12-4 TRBD1 CASRPTGEGGYTF TGTGCCAGCAGACCTACAGGGGAGGGCGGCTACACCTTC